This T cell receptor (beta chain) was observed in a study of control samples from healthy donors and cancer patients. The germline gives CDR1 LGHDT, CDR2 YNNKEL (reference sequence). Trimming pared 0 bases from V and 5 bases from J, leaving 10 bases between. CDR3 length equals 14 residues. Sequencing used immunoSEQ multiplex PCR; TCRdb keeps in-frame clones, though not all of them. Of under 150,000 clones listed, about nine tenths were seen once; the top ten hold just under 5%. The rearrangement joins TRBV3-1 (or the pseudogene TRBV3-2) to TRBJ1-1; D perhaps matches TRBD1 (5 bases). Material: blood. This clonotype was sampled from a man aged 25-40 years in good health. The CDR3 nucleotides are TGTGCCAGCAGCCAAGAATGGGGCGGGACTGAAGCTTTCTTT. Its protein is CASSQEWGGTEAFF.